Listed here is a single T cell receptor beta chain. Germline V lookup: CDR1 SNHLY, CDR2 FYNNEI. Trimming took 6 bases from V and 7 from J; bases not matched to a gene: 7. The CDR3 runs 14 residues. The entry originates in a study of beta chain features in type 1 diabetes. The study reverse transcribed the entire isolated RNA, so it sequenced expressed TCRB transcripts. The protocol was immunoSEQ multiplex PCR, while the TCRdb copy is restricted to in-frame clones and leaves out a portion. The table shows under 400,000 clones, with 14% occurring only once. Sequenced input: central memory CD4+ T cells from blood. The chain joins TRBV2 to TRBJ2-2, with 8 bases aligning to TRBD1. This TCR was recovered from a man between 25 and 39 years old in good health. CDR3 nucleotide sequence: TGTGCCAGCAGCGAACAAACAGGGGGCGGGGAGCTGTTTTTT. This encodes CASSEQTGGGELFF.